Listed below are T cell receptor beta chains from one sample, sequenced in a study of cytomegalovirus exposure and HLA in healthy donors. The assay was immunoSEQ multiplex PCR, and TCRdb's table has in-frame clones only and misses some. Seen here are about 150,000 clones, approximately 85% observed once, and the top ten hold roughly 2.3%. The specimen sequenced was PBMCs. Receptors were obtained from a woman under 30 in good health and CMV-seronegative. The CDR3 runs from the conserved cysteine through the conserved F or W. The D gene is left open where the match is weak. Clone size is stated in some rows and not others, as once, few, many or a class when expanded.

CARSSGTANTGELFF,TGTGCCAGAAGCTCCGGGACAGCGAACACCGGGGAGCTGTTTTTT,NA,TRBV5-3,TRBJ2-2,TRBD1
CASSTGGYRNSPLHF,TGTGCCAGCTCCACGGGAGGGTACCGAAATTCACCCCTCCACTTT,NA,TRBV6-5,TRBJ1-6,NA
CASSLAVTGKMHYGYTF,TGTGCCAGCAGCTTGGCCGTTACAGGAAAAATGCACTATGGCTACACCTTC,NA,TRBV5-5,TRBJ1-2,NA
CASRDYGSAGELFF,TGTGCCAGTAGGGACTATGGTAGCGCCGGGGAGCTGTTTTTT,NA,TRBV19,TRBJ2-2,NA
CASREGETGGPETQYF,TGTGCCAGCAGGGAGGGGGAGACAGGGGGCCCAGAGACCCAGTACTTC,few,TRBV9,TRBJ2-5,TRBD1
CASSSPGSGGSRQTQYF,TGTGCCAGCAGCTCTCCGGGTAGCGGGGGCTCCCGTCAGACGCAGTATTTT,NA,TRBV7-8,TRBJ2-3,TRBD2
CASSPVPAGRHEQYF,TGTGCCAGCAGCCCAGTCCCGGCAGGGAGGCACGAGCAGTACTTC,NA,TRBV5-6,TRBJ2-7,NA
CAISPSGGGTDTQYF,TGTGCCATCAGCCCTAGCGGAGGAGGGACAGATACGCAGTATTTT,NA,TRBV10-3,TRBJ2-3,TRBD2
CASSQERLAGVSLF,TGCGCCAGCAGCCAAGAACGGCTAGCGGGAGTATCGCTCTTC,NA,TRBV4-1,TRBJ2-1,TRBD2
CASSWVMGQQTYEQYF,TGTGCCAGCAGCTGGGTCATGGGACAGCAAACCTACGAGCAGTACTTC,NA,TRBV7-8,TRBJ2-7,TRBD1
CASSLDRREQYF,TGTGCCAGCAGCTTGGACAGGCGGGAGCAGTACTTC,NA,TRBV5-4,TRBJ2-7,NA
CASSLAKLAGGPEQFF,TGTGCCAGCAGCTTGGCGAAACTAGCGGGGGGACCTGAGCAGTTCTTC,NA,TRBV5-6,TRBJ2-1,TRBD2
CASSEAASGGYEQYF,TGTGCCAGCAGTGAAGCGGCTAGCGGGGGCTACGAGCAGTACTTC,NA,TRBV6-4,TRBJ2-7,TRBD2
CASSLSGTGGSPLHF,TGTGCCAGCAGTTTATCAGGGACAGGGGGTTCACCCCTCCACTTT,NA,TRBV27,TRBJ1-6,TRBD1
CASSQGQGASGANVLTF,TGCGCCAGCAGCCAAGGACAGGGCGCTTCTGGGGCCAACGTCCTGACTTTC,NA,TRBV4-3,TRBJ2-6,TRBD1
CASSRAGDLGHNEKLFF,TGTGCCAGCAGCCGCGCGGGGGATCTCGGGCATAATGAAAAACTGTTTTTT,NA,TRBV4-2,TRBJ1-4,NA
CASSFKTGLGYEQFF,TGTGCCAGCAGCTTCAAGACAGGATTGGGTTATGAGCAGTTCTTC,NA,TRBV7-6,TRBJ2-1,NA
CAWSRDRTYEQYF,TGTGCCTGGAGTAGGGACAGGACCTACGAGCAGTACTTC,NA,TRBV30,TRBJ2-7,TRBD1
CASSIMDRGWEPQHF,TGTGCCAGTAGTATAATGGACAGGGGCTGGGAGCCCCAGCATTTT,NA,TRBV19,TRBJ1-5,TRBD1
CASSVRPGTRVTDTQYF,TGTGCCAGTAGTGTCCGACCCGGGACTAGGGTGACAGATACGCAGTATTTT,NA,TRBV19,TRBJ2-3,TRBD2
CASSQASSIAGGRAGELFF,TGTGCCAGCAGCCAAGCGTCGTCGATAGCGGGGGGGCGGGCCGGGGAGCTGTTTTTT,NA,TRBV4-2,TRBJ2-2,TRBD2
CASSQTGIYGYTF,TGTGCCAGCAGCCAGACAGGGATCTATGGCTACACCTTC,NA,TRBV28,TRBJ1-2,TRBD1
CASSLKGAVWEQYF,TGTGCCAGCAGCTTGAAAGGGGCCGTTTGGGAGCAGTACTTC,NA,TRBV7-2,TRBJ2-7,NA
CASSRGLAGYTDTQYF,TGTGCCAGCAGCCGGGGACTAGCAGGGTACACAGATACGCAGTATTTT,once,TRBV14,TRBJ2-3,TRBD2
CASSFTQQGTQQHEQYF,TGTGCCAGCAGTTTCACCCAACAGGGGACGCAGCAGCACGAGCAGTACTTC,once,TRBV28,TRBJ2-7,TRBD1
CASRAGLAGDTQYF,TGCGCCAGCCGAGCAGGACTAGCGGGAGATACGCAGTATTTT,few,TRBV10-1,TRBJ2-3,TRBD2
CASRARGQGYNEQFF,TGTGCCAGCAGGGCCCGAGGACAGGGGTACAATGAGCAGTTCTTC,NA,TRBV27,TRBJ2-1,TRBD1
CASSLVITVTDTQYF,TGTGCCAGCAGCTTAGTTATTACTGTCACAGATACGCAGTATTTT,few,TRBV7-2,TRBJ2-3,NA
CASSQDPGGKQFF,TGTGCCAGCAGCCAAGATCCGGGGGGTAAGCAGTTCTTC,NA,TRBV14,TRBJ2-1,TRBD2
CASSPHPGASDNEQFF,TGCGCCAGCAGCCCCCACCCAGGGGCAAGTGACAATGAGCAGTTCTTC,few,TRBV4-3,TRBJ2-1,NA
CASSQTGGYGYTF,TGTGCCAGCAGTCAGACAGGGGGCTATGGCTACACCTTC,NA,TRBV6-6,TRBJ1-2,TRBD1
CSARGVATDTQYF,TGCAGCGCCCGGGGTGTTGCCACAGATACGCAGTATTTT,NA,TRBV29-1,TRBJ2-3,NA
CASSTQVYNSPLHF,TGTGCCAGCAGTACACAGGTTTATAATTCACCCCTCCACTTT,NA,TRBV6-1,TRBJ1-6,NA
CASSLGATDTQYF,TGTGCCAGCAGTTTAGGAGCAACAGATACGCAGTATTTT,NA,TRBV27,TRBJ2-3,NA
CASDDATSTDTQYF,TGTGCCAGTGATGACGCGACTAGCACAGATACGCAGTATTTT,NA,TRBV19,TRBJ2-3,NA
CASSFGWTGGYEQYF,TGTGCCAGCAGTTTTGGGTGGACAGGGGGGTACGAGCAGTACTTC,NA,TRBV28,TRBJ2-7,TRBD1
CASSLAWRKYGYTF,TGCGCCAGCAGCTTGGCCTGGCGGAAATATGGCTACACCTTC,NA,TRBV5-1,TRBJ1-2,NA
CASSLNSREAFF,TGTGCCAGCAGCTTGAATAGCCGAGAAGCTTTCTTT,NA,TRBV13,TRBJ1-1,NA
CASSMTDYGYTF,TGTGCCAGCAGCATGACTGATTATGGCTACACCTTC,few,TRBV5-8,TRBJ1-2,NA
CASSLLGSQGYTF,TGTGCCAGCAGTTTATTGGGGTCTCAGGGGTACACCTTC,NA,TRBV28,TRBJ1-2,NA
CASSLVPQGSGGSEQYF,TGCGCCAGCAGCTTGGTGCCCCAGGGTAGCGGGGGAAGCGAGCAGTACTTC,few,TRBV5-1,TRBJ2-7,TRBD2